This T cell receptor (beta chain) was recorded in a study of T-cell memory formation after mild COVID-19. This clonotype has a handful of counts. 5'RACE primed at constant segments yielded TCR alpha and TCR beta cDNA libraries bearing sample barcodes and UMIs. TCRdb independently ran MiXCR on the 5' RACE reads; one entry per CDR3 protein. The table records roughly 180,000 distinct CDR3 sequences, 18% of them present only once. CDR3 length equals 15 residues. The V and J ends lost 0 bases and 4 bases respectively, with 12 bases between them. This receptor was taken from a man between 18 and 35 years old who had mild COVID-19 (a few samples of this study predate the infection). Cell type and time point are not known. Sample: PBMCs or a T cell subset sorted from them (not recorded which). V and J are TRBV12-3 or TRBV12-4 and TRBJ1-2; D might be TRBD1 (6 bases). The CDR3 DNA sequence: TGTGCCAGCAGTTTAGCGGGACGGGGGGCCTATGGCTACACCTTC. It yields the protein CASSLAGRGAYGYTF.